Listed here are 20 T cell receptor beta chains from one sample, sequenced in a study of blood T cell repertoires in COVID-19. The method was immunoSEQ multiplex PCR; TCRdb's version includes in-frame clones alone and lacks a portion of them. The sample has 250,000 to 300,000 clones; about 89% are singletons. Sequencing was done on a sample of peripheral blood. These receptor sequences come from a man in his forties with acute or convalescent COVID-19.

J is TRBJ1-1 and V is TRBV5-1; unclear D gene. Trimming shortened V by 0 bases and J by 5 bases, and 5 bases separated the two germline ends. This CDR3 spans 12 amino acids. Germline CDR1 and CDR2: SGHRS and YFSETQ. CDR3 sequence: CASSLDGTEAFF. The CDR3 DNA sequence: TGCGCCAGCAGCTTGGACGGGACTGAAGCTTTCTTT.

This chain joins TRBV23-1 and TRBJ2-7; tentatively, D is TRBD2 (5 bases). TRBV23-1 is flagged as an ORF with uncertain function. Between the trimmed V and J ends, which lost 2 bases and 1 base, there was a span of 12 bases. The CDR3 runs to 15 residues. The CDR3: CASSQRHRGSYEQYF. The CDR3 DNA sequence: TGCGCCAGCAGTCAAAGGCACCGAGGGTCCTACGAGCAGTACTTC.

The CDR3 reads CASSEGYGTAGNYEQFF. Written as DNA, the CDR3 is TGCGCCAGCAGTGAGGGGTACGGGACTGCGGGGAACTATGAGCAGTTCTTC. J is TRBJ2-1 and V is TRBV10-1, with a possible D match to TRBD2 (6 bases). The ends were cut back, 2 bases at V and 8 bases at J, with 22 bases in the middle. The CDR3 has 17 residues. In germline, CDR1 is WNHNN, CDR2 SYGVQD (reference sequence).

The V call is TRBV6-5, the J call TRBJ1-1; D ambiguous. The CDR3 is made up of 14 amino acids. V shed 0 bases and J shed 3 bases, with 8 bases lying between them. Per germline, CDR1 MNHEY and CDR2 SVGAGI. CDR3 nucleotides: TGTGCCAGCAGTTACTCGAGAGCGGACACTGAAGCTTTCTTT. It translates to CASSYSRADTEAFF.

This chain links TRBV28 with TRBJ1-4; 9 positions agree with TRBD1. CDR1 and CDR2 from the germline V gene are MDHEN and SYDVKM. The CDR3 length is 13 residues. Trimming took 6 bases from V and 5 from J; bases not matched to a gene: 1. The CDR3 loop reads CASRTGGNEKLFF. CDR3 sequence (DNA): TGTGCCAGCAGGACAGGGGGGAATGAAAAACTGTTTTTT.

The chain carries TRBV10-1 and TRBJ1-1; D is ambiguous. Between the trimmed V and J ends, which lost 5 bases and 1 base, there was a span of 8 bases. The length of the CDR3 is 13 residues. CDR1 WNHNN and CDR2 SYGVQD come from the germline V gene (reference sequence). The CDR3 reads CASSRGRNTEAFF. In nucleotides, the CDR3 is TGCGCCAGCAGTCGAGGGAGGAACACTGAAGCTTTCTTT.

This chain links TRBV5-3 with TRBJ1-5, with D possibly being TRBD1 (5 bases). TRBV5-3 is recorded as an ORF, its role being uncertain. CDR3 length: 15 amino acids. The CDR3 sequence: CVSRTNLTSNQPQHF. In DNA form, the CDR3 reads TGTGTCTCGCGGACAAACCTTACTAGCAATCAGCCCCAGCATTTT.

This chain connects TRBV27 to TRBJ1-6; D gene uncertain. Germline V gene lookup returns CDR1 MNHEY and CDR2 SMNVEV (reference sequence). The ends were cut back, 6 bases at V and 7 bases at J, with 7 bases in the middle. CDR3 length: 12 residues. The CDR3 sequence: CASRASNSPLHF. The DNA of the CDR3 is TGTGCCAGCAGGGCATCAAATTCACCCCTCCACTTT.

This CDR3 reads CATSRGQGLWVNTQYF. The CDR3 region has the DNA TGTGCCACCAGCAGAGGACAGGGGCTTTGGGTGAATACGCAGTATTTT. The chain has TRBV15 and TRBJ2-3; 8 bases align to TRBD1. V gave up 1 base and J gave up 7 bases; unmatched junction bases: 10. The CDR3 is made up of 16 amino acids. CDR1 is LNHNV and CDR2 is YYDKDF in the germline V gene (reference sequence).

The chain joins TRBV5-5 to TRBJ1-6; the match to TRBD1 covers 8 bases. The germline gives CDR1 SGHKS, CDR2 YYEKEE (reference sequence). The CDR3 loop spans 14 amino acids. Losses at the gene ends were 4 bases for V and 5 bases for J; bases not matched to a gene: 2. CDR3 sequence reads: CASSKTGDNSPLHF. The CDR3 DNA sequence: TGTGCCAGCAGCAAGACAGGGGATAATTCACCCCTCCACTTT.

Only one count was recorded for this clone. The V and J genes are TRBV6-2 or TRBV6-3 and TRBJ1-2, with 8 bases aligning to TRBD1. Germline CDR1 and CDR2: MNHEY and SVGEGT. There are 15 residues in the CDR3. The J segment lost 6 bases and the V segment lost 2 bases, leaving 8 bases of the junction unmatched. The CDR3 nucleotides are TGTGCCAGCAGTTACACCTCAGGGGGCGCGGATGGCTACACCTTC. Translated, it gives CASSYTSGGADGYTF.

The V and J genes are TRBV3-1 (or the pseudogene TRBV3-2) and TRBJ2-2; 13 bases fit TRBD2. V trimming: 1 base; J trimming: 7 bases; junction bases outside the gene matches: 6. The CDR3 has 17 residues. Germline lookup yields CDR1 LGHDT and CDR2 YNNKEL (reference sequence). The CDR3 here is CASSQGTSGGNVGELFF. CDR3 coding DNA: TGTGCCAGCAGCCAAGGGACTAGCGGGGGTAACGTCGGGGAGCTGTTTTTT.

The chain combines TRBV7-7 with TRBJ2-2; 9 bases align to TRBD1. Per germline, CDR1 SSHAT and CDR2 FNYEAQ (reference sequence). This CDR3 contains 15 residues. The CDR3 loop is CATRLTGGPDGELFF. The CDR3 DNA sequence: TGTGCAACGCGACTTACAGGGGGCCCCGACGGGGAGCTGTTTTTT.

The chain has TRBV29-1 and TRBJ2-2; 8 nucleotides align to TRBD1. V lost 7 bases and J lost 2; bases outside the gene matches: 6. Germline V gene lookup returns CDR1 SQVTM and CDR2 ANQGSEA. This CDR3 has 14 amino acids. The DNA for the CDR3 is TGCAGCGCTGGGACAGGCGCAAACACCGGGGAGCTGTTTTTT. Encoded protein: CSAGTGANTGELFF.

The gene calls are TRBV5-6 and TRBJ1-1; TRBD1 is a possible D gene (6 bases). CDR3 length equals 14 residues. Trimming removed 3 bases from V and 1 base from J, with 10 bases in between. Germline-derived CDR1 and CDR2 are SGHDT and YYEEEE. CDR3 in amino acids: CASSWGHPNTEAFF. The DNA for the CDR3 is TGTGCCAGCAGCTGGGGACATCCGAACACTGAAGCTTTCTTT.

This sequence joins TRBV7-9 and TRBJ2-3; 8 bases line up with TRBD2. The germline V gene encodes CDR1 SEHNR and CDR2 FQNEAQ (reference sequence). V dropped 7 bases and J dropped 3; count of bases not matched to a gene: 6. This CDR3 contains 14 residues. DNA of the CDR3: TGTGCCAGCACCCGGGGGGGAAGAACAGATACGCAGTATTTT. The encoded protein is CASTRGGRTDTQYF.

The chain is built from TRBV5-1 and TRBJ2-3; D is uncertain. The CDR3 is 15 residues long. Germline V CDR1 and CDR2: SGHRS, YFSETQ. V was clipped by 4 bases and J by 1 base, with 13 bases between them. CDR3 bases: TGCGCCAGCAGCCCCCCGGGTGTCGGCACAGATACGCAGTATTTT. Protein: CASSPPGVGTDTQYF.

The chain uses TRBV6-5 and TRBJ2-1; 11 positions agree with TRBD1. Germline CDR1 is MNHEY and CDR2 is SVGAGI. V lost 6 bases, J lost 6 bases, and 4 bases stayed unmatched. The CDR3 is 14 amino acids. The CDR3 sequence: CASRPGQGGNEQFF. Written as DNA, the CDR3 is TGTGCCAGCAGGCCGGGACAGGGGGGCAATGAGCAGTTCTTC.

This sequence joins TRBV6-1 and TRBJ1-3, with D uncertain. This CDR3 comprises 16 residues. Germline values: CDR1 MNHNS, CDR2 SASEGT. V lost 1 base and J 0 bases, leaving 10 bases between the germline ends. The CDR3 sequence is CASSEGRTISGNTIYF. CDR3 nucleotides: TGTGCCAGCAGTGAAGGGAGGACGATCTCTGGAAACACCATATATTTT.

CDR3 in amino acids: CASSSSQGAGNQPQHF. The DNA for the CDR3 is TGTGCCAGCAGTTCCTCACAGGGGGCTGGCAATCAGCCCCAGCATTTT. V gene TRBV27 combines with J gene TRBJ1-5; 9 bases fit TRBD1. Germline loops: CDR1 MNHEY, CDR2 SMNVEV (reference sequence). This CDR3 has 16 residues. The V and J ends lost 4 bases and 2 bases, in that order; junction bases with no gene match: 6.